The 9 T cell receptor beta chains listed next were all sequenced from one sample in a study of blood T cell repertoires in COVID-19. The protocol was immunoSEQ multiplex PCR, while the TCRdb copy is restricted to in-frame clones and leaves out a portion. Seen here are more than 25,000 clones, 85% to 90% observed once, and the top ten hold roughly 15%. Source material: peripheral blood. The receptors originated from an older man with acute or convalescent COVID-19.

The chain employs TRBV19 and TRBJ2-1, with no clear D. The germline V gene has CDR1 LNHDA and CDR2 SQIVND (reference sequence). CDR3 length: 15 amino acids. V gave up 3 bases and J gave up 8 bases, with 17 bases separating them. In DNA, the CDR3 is TGTGCCAGTAGTATCCTCCCAGGTCGGCAATATGAGCAGTTCTTC. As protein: CASSILPGRQYEQFF.

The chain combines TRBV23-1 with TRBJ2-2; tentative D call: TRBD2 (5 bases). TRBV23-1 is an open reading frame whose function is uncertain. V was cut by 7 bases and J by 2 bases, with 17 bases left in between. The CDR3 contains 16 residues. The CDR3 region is CASTYVGKSNTGELFF. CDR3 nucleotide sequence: TGCGCCAGCACTTACGTCGGGAAGTCCAACACCGGGGAGCTGTTTTTT.

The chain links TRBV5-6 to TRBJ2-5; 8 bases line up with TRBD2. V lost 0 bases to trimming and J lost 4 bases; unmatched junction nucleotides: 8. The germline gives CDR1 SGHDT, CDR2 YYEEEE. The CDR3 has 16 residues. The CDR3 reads CASSLVAYGGAETQYF. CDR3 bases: TGTGCCAGCAGCTTGGTGGCGTACGGGGGGGCAGAGACCCAGTACTTC.

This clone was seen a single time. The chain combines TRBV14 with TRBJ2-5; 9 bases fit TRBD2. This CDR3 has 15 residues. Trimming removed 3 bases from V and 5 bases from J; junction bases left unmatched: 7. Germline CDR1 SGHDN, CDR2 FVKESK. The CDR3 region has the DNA TGTGCCAGCAGCCAGCGCGGGGGGGTATTTGAGACCCAGTACTTC. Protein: CASSQRGGVFETQYF.

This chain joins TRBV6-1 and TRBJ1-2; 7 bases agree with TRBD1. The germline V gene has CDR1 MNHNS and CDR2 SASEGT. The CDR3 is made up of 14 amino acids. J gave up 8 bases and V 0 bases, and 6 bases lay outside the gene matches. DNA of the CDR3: TGTGCCAGCAGTGAAGCAACTCAGGGGGTAGGCTACACCTTC. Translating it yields CASSEATQGVGYTF.

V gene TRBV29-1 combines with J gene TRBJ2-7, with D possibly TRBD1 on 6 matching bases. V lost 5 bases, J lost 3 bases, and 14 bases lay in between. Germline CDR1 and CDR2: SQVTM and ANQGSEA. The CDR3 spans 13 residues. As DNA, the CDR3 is TGCAGCGTTAGTTCCGGACAGAACTACGAGCAGTACTTC. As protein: CSVSSGQNYEQYF.

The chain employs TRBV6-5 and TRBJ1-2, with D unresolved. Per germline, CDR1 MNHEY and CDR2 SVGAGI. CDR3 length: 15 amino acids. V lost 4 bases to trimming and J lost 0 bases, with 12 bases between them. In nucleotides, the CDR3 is TGTGCCAGCAGTTCTTACCAAGGAGCTAACTATGGCTACACCTTC. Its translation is CASSSYQGANYGYTF.

For the CDR3, the DNA is TGTGCCAGCAAATTAGGACAGGGTGGCTACACCTTC. It yields the protein CASKLGQGGYTF. The rearrangement joins TRBV19 to TRBJ1-2, with 8 bases lining up with TRBD1. Trimming took 9 bases from V and 7 from J; bases not matched to a gene: 7. This CDR3 is 12 amino acids long. Per the germline V gene, CDR1 is LNHDA and CDR2 is SQIVND (reference sequence).

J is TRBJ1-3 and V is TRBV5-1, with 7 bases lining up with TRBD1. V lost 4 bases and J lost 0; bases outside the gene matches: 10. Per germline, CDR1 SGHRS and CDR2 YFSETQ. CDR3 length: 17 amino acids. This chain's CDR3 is CASSPSGTASSGNTIYF. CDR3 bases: TGCGCCAGCAGCCCCTCCGGGACAGCCAGCTCTGGAAACACCATATATTTT.